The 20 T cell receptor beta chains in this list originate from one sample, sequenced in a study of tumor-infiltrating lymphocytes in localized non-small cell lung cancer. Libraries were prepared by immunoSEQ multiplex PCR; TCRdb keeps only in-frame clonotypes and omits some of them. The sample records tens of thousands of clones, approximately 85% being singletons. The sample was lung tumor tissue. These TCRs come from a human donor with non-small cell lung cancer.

DNA of the CDR3: TGTGCCAGCAGCTCGACAGGGGGGAACTATGGCTACACCTTC. Protein sequence: CASSSTGGNYGYTF. The chain links TRBV7-2 to TRBJ1-2; 9 bases are shared with TRBD1. This CDR3 comprises 14 residues. Germline CDR1 and CDR2: SGHTA and FQGNSA. V was pared by 4 bases and J by 2 bases, with 2 bases of the junction left unmatched.

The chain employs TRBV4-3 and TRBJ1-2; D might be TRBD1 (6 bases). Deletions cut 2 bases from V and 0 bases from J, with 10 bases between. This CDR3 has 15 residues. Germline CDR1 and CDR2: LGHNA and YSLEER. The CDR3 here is CASSQTRTANYGYTF. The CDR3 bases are TGCGCCAGCAGCCAAACCCGGACAGCTAACTATGGCTACACCTTC.

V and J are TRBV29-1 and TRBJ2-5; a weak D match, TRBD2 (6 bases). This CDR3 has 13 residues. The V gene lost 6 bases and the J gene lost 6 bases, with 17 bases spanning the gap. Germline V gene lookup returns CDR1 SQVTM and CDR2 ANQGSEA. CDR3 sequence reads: CSVKAGMGKTQYF. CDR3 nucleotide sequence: TGCAGCGTAAAGGCGGGGATGGGGAAGACCCAGTACTTC.

This CDR3 is CASSISGISHYGYTF. CDR3 sequence (DNA): TGTGCCAGTAGTATTAGTGGGATCAGTCATTATGGCTACACCTTC. The V gene is TRBV19, the J gene TRBJ1-2; no definite D call. The V gene's germline CDR1 is LNHDA and CDR2 SQIVND (reference sequence). The CDR3 totals 15 residues. Trimming stripped 3 bases from V and 5 bases from J, with 16 bases between.

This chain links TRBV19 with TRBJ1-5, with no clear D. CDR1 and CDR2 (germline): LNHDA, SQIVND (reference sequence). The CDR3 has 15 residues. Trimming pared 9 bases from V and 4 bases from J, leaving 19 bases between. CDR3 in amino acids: CASHLLGSGNQPQHF. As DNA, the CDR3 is TGTGCCAGCCATTTGCTGGGGAGTGGAAATCAGCCCCAGCATTTT.

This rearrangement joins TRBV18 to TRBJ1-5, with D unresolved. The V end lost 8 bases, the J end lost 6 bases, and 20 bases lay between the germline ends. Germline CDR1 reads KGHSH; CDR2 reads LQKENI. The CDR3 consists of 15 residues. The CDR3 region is CASGTSRSGSQPQHF. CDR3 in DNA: TGTGCCAGCGGAACTTCCAGGTCCGGCTCTCAGCCCCAGCATTTT. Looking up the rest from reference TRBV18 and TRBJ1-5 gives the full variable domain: NAGVMQNPRHLVRRRGQEARLRCSPMKGHSHVYWYRQLPEEGLKFMVYLQKENIIDESGMPKERFSAEFPKEGPSILRIQQVVRGDSAAYFCASGTSRSGSQPQHFGDGTRLSIL.

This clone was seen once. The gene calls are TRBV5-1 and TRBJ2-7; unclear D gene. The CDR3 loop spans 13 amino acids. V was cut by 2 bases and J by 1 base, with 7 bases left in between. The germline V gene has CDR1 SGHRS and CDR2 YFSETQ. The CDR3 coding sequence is TGCGCCAGCAGCTTCTACATGTCCTACGAGCAGTACTTC. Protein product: CASSFYMSYEQYF.

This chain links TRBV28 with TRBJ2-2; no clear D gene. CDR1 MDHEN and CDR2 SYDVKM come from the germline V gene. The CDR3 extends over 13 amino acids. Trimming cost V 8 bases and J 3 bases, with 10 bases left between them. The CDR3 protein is CASLNPYTGELFF. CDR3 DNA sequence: TGTGCCAGCCTTAACCCGTACACCGGGGAGCTGTTTTTT. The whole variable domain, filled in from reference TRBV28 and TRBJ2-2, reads DVKVTQSSRYLVKRTGEKVFLECVQDMDHENMFWYRQDPGLGLRLIYFSYDVKMKEKGDIPEGYSVSREKKERFSLILESASTNQTSMYLCASLNPYTGELFFGEGSRLTVL.

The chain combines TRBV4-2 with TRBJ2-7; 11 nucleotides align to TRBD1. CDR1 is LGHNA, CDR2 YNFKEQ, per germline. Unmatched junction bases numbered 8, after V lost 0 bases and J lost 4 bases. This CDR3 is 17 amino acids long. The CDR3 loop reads CASSQDLGQGGEYEQYF. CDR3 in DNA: TGTGCCAGCAGCCAAGATCTGGGACAGGGGGGCGAGTACGAGCAGTACTTC.

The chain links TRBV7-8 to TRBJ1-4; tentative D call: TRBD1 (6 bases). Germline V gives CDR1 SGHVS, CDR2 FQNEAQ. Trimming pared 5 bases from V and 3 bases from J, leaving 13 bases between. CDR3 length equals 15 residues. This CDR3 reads CASSKSGHPNEKLFF. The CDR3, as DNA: TGTGCCAGCAGCAAATCGGGACACCCTAATGAAAAACTGTTTTTT.

CDR3 in amino acids: CASTGARGNQPQHF. The CDR3 DNA reads TGTGCCAGCACGGGCGCGAGGGGCAATCAGCCCCAGCATTTT. The V call is TRBV2, the J call TRBJ1-5; D is uncertain. CDR3 size: 14 residues. Deletions cut 7 bases from V and 2 bases from J, with 12 bases between. Germline values: CDR1 SNHLY, CDR2 FYNNEI.

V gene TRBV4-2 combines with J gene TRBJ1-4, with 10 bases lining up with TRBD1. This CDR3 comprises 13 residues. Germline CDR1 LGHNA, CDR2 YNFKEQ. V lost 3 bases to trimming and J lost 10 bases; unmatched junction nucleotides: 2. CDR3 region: CASSHRDRGKLFF. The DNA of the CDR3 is TGTGCCAGCAGCCACCGGGACAGGGGAAAACTGTTTTTT.

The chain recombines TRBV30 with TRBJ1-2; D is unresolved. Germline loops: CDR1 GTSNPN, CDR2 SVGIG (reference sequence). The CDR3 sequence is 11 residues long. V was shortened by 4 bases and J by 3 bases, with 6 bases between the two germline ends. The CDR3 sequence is CAWNRDYGYTF. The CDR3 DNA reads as TGTGCCTGGAACCGGGACTATGGCTACACCTTC.

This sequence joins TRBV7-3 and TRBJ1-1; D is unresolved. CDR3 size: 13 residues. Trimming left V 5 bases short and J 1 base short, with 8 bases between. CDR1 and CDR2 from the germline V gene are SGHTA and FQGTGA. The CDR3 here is CASSTERNTEAFF. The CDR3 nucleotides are TGTGCCAGCAGCACGGAGAGGAACACTGAAGCTTTCTTT.

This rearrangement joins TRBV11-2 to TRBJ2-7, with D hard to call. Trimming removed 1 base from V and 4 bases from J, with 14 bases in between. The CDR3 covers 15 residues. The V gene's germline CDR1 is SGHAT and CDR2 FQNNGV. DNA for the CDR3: TGTGCCAGCAGCTTAGTGGTAGGCAGCTTGTACGAGCAGTACTTC. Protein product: CASSLVVGSLYEQYF.

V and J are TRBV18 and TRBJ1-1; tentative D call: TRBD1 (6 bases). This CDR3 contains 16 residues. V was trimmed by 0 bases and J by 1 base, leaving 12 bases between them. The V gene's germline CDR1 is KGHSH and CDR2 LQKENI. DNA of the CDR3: TGTGCCAGCTCACCACCGGGGGGCAGAGCGAACACTGAAGCTTTCTTT. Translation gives CASSPPGGRANTEAFF.

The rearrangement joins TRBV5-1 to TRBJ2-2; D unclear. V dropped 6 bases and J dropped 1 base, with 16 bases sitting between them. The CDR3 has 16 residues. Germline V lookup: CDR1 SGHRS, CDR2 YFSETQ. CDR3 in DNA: TGCGCCAGCACCCCTCTCGGTCGAGGGAACACCGGGGAGCTGTTTTTT. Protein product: CASTPLGRGNTGELFF. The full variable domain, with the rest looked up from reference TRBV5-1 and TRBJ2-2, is KAGVTQTPRYLIKTRGQQVTLSCSPISGHRSVSWYQQTPGQGLQFLFEYFSETQRNKGNFPGRFSGRQFSNSRSEMNVSTLELGDSALYLCASTPLGRGNTGELFFGEGSRLTVL.

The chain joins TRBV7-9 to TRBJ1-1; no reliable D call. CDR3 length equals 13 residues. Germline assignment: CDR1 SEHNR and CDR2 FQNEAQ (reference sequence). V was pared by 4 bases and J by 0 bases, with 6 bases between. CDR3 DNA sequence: TGTGCCAGCAGCTCCCAAATGAACACTGAAGCTTTCTTT. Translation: CASSSQMNTEAFF. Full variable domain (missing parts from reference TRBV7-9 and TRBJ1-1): DTGVSQNPRHKITKRGQNVTFRCDPISEHNRLYWYRQTLGQGPEFLTYFQNEAQLEKSRLLSDRFSAERPKGSFSTLEIQRTEQGDSAMYLCASSSQMNTEAFFGQGTRLTVV.

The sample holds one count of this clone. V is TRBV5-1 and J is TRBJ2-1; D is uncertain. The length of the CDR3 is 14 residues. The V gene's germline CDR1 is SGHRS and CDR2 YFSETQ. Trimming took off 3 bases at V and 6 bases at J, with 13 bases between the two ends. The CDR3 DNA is TGCGCCAGCAGCTCGATACCCCCTGGCAATGAGCAGTTCTTC. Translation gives CASSSIPPGNEQFF.

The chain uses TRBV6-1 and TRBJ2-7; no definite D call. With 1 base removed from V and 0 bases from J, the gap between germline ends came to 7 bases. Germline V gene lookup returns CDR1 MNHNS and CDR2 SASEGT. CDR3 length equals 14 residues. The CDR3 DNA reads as TGTGCCAGCAGTGAAGGGACCGGCTCCTACGAGCAGTACTTC. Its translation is CASSEGTGSYEQYF.